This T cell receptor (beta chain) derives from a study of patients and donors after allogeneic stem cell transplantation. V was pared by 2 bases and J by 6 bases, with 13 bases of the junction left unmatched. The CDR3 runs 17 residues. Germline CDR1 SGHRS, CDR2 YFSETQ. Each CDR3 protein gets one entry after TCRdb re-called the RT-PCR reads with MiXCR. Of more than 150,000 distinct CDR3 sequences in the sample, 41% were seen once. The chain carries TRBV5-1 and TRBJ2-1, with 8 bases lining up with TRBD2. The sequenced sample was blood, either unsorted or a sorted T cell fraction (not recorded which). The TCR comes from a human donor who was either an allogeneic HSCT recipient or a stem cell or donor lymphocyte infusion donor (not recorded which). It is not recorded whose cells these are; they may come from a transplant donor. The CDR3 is CASSLTSGPQITNEQFF. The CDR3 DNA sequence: TGCGCCAGCAGCTTAACTAGCGGACCACAGATTACCAATGAGCAGTTCTTC.